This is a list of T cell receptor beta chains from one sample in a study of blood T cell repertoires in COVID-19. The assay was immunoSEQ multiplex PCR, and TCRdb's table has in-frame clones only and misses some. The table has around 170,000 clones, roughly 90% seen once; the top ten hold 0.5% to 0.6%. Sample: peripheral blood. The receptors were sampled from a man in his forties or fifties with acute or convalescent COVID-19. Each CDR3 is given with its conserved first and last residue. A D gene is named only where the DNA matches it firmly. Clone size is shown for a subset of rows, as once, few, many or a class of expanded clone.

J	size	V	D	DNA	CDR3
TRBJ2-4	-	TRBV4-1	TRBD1	TGCGCCAGCAGCAAAAGGGAATTGGCCACAGGGGGATTAGCCAAAAACATTCAGTACTTC	CASSKRELATGGLAKNIQYF
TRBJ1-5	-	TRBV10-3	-	TGTGCCATCAGTCAGAACCGGGGGATCTCGGGCAATCAGCCCCAGCATTTT	CAISQNRGISGNQPQHF
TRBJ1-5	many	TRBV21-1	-	TGTGCCAGCAGCAACCGGGACACCAACAATCAGCCCCAGCATTTT	CASSNRDTNNQPQHF
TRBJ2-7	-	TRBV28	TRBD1	TGTGCCACCCAGGGGGTCTCCTACGAGCAGTACTTC	CATQGVSYEQYF
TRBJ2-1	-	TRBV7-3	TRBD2	TGTGCCAGCAGCGCGGGACTAGCGGGAAATGAGCAGTTCTTC	CASSAGLAGNEQFF
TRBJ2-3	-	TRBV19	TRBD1	TGTGCCAGTAGTATCACAGGGGGCATTGATACGCAGTATTTT	CASSITGGIDTQYF
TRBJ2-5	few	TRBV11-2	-	TGTGCCAGCAGCTTTCCATCTTTGGCCCAAGAGACCCAGTACTTC	CASSFPSLAQETQYF
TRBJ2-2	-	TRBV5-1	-	TGCGCCAGCAGCATAGACAGTTACACCGGGGAGCTGTTTTTT	CASSIDSYTGELFF
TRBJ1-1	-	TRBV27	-	TGTGCCAGCAGGCAGGGCTTGAACACTGAAGCTTTCTTT	CASRQGLNTEAFF
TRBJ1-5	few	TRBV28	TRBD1	TGTGCCAGCAGTTTGGGACAGGGTAATCAGCCCCAGCATTTT	CASSLGQGNQPQHF
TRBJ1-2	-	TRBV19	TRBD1	TGTGCCAGTAGTATCCGGACAGGCTATGGCTACACCTTC	CASSIRTGYGYTF
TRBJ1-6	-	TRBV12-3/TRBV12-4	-	TGTGCCAGCAGTTTCGGTTATAATTCACCCCTCCACTTT	CASSFGYNSPLHF